What follows are 20 T cell receptor beta chains derived from one specimen sequenced in a study of blood T cell repertoires in COVID-19. Sequenced by immunoSEQ multiplex PCR; TCRdb stores in-frame clones only, minus some. Here the sample spans about 100,000 clones, about 89% being singletons. The sample consisted of peripheral blood. The receptor set was obtained from a human donor with active COVID-19. The donor label of this sample is uncertain.

The chain recombines TRBV4-2 with TRBJ1-1; D gene unclear. Germline lookup yields CDR1 LGHNA and CDR2 YNFKEQ. V gave up 0 bases and J gave up 4 bases, with 9 bases separating them. The CDR3 sequence is 14 residues long. The CDR3 sequence: CASSQESEATEAFF. In DNA, the CDR3 is TGTGCCAGCAGCCAAGAGTCGGAGGCCACTGAAGCTTTCTTT.

The CDR3 spells CASSSGQTEAFF. CDR3 sequence (DNA): TGTGCCAGCAGCTCAGGACAGACTGAAGCTTTCTTT. V is TRBV9 and J is TRBJ1-1; weak D call: TRBD1 (6 bases). This CDR3 is 12 amino acids long. V lost 4 bases, J lost 5 bases, and 9 bases lay in between. CDR1 SGDLS and CDR2 YYNGEE come from the germline V gene.

The chain joins TRBV7-3 to TRBJ2-3; TRBD1 is a possible D gene (5 bases). Germline CDR1 reads SGHTA; CDR2 reads FQGTGA. The germline V and J ends were trimmed by 2 bases and 1 base, with 7 bases remaining between them. This CDR3 has 14 residues. The CDR3 DNA is TGTGCCAGCAGCTTAGTCAGGGGCACAGATACGCAGTATTTT. Amino acids: CASSLVRGTDTQYF.

CDR3 loop: CASTKNRGTSTDTQYF. The DNA for the CDR3 is TGTGCCAGTACCAAAAACAGGGGAACTAGCACAGATACGCAGTATTTT. This chain links TRBV19 with TRBJ2-3; TRBD1 aligns across 7 bases. The V gene end was trimmed by 7 bases and the J gene end by 0 bases; junction bases not matched to a gene: 10. The CDR3 loop spans 16 amino acids. Germline V gives CDR1 LNHDA, CDR2 SQIVND (reference sequence).

This clone was seen once. The chain links TRBV6-5 to TRBJ1-5, with 7 bases identical to TRBD1. Per the germline V gene, CDR1 is MNHEY and CDR2 is SVGAGI. CDR3 length equals 14 residues. The junction had 3 bases not matched to a gene; V was cut back by 4 bases and J by 3 bases. The CDR3: CASSSTGTNQPQHF. CDR3 coding DNA: TGTGCCAGCAGTTCGACAGGGACCAATCAGCCCCAGCATTTT.

The chain links TRBV19 to TRBJ2-7; weak D call: TRBD2 (5 bases). The germline V gene encodes CDR1 LNHDA and CDR2 SQIVND (reference sequence). The length of the CDR3 is 15 residues. V lost 4 bases and J lost 5, with 18 bases in between. Written as DNA, the CDR3 is TGTGCCAGTAGTAGAAGAGACGCTCTCGGGGACGAGCAGTACTTC. It yields the protein CASSRRDALGDEQYF. The full variable domain, its missing parts supplied by reference TRBV19 and TRBJ2-7, is DGGITQSPKYLFRKEGQNVTLSCEQNLNHDAMYWYRQDPGQGLRLIYYSQIVNDFQKGDIAEGYSVSREKKESFPLTVTSAQKNPTAFYLCASSRRDALGDEQYFGPGTRLTVT.

This chain uses TRBV5-1 with TRBJ2-3; 11 nucleotides align to TRBD2. J lost 2 bases, V lost 3 bases, and 2 bases had no gene match. Germline V CDR1 and CDR2: SGHRS, YFSETQ. The length of the CDR3 is 15 residues. The CDR3 region has the DNA TGCGCCAGCAGCTGGACTAGCGGGCCCACAGATACGCAGTATTTT. Translating gives CASSWTSGPTDTQYF.

This chain joins TRBV3-1 (or the pseudogene TRBV3-2) and TRBJ1-2; D is ambiguous. CDR1 is LGHDT and CDR2 is YNNKEL in the germline V gene (reference sequence). Trimming stripped 1 base from V and 5 bases from J, with 11 bases between. The CDR3 sequence is 14 residues long. CDR3 bases: TGTGCCAGCAGCCAAGTGGTGGCAGATTATGGCTACACCTTC. Protein sequence: CASSQVVADYGYTF.

This sequence joins TRBV11-3 and TRBJ2-5; 7 bases agree with TRBD1. The trim removed 1 base at V and 5 bases at J, leaving 16 bases unmatched. The CDR3 is 18 amino acids. Germline V gene lookup returns CDR1 SGHNT and CDR2 YENEEA. The CDR3 sequence: CASSLGRWRGGGLETQYF. The CDR3, as DNA: TGTGCCAGCAGCTTAGGGCGGTGGAGAGGGGGCGGTCTGGAGACCCAGTACTTC.

This chain uses TRBV6-5 with TRBJ1-1; tentatively, D is TRBD1 (6 bases). V was cut by 2 bases and J by 1 base, with 14 bases left in between. The CDR3 loop spans 16 amino acids. Germline CDR1 and CDR2: MNHEY and SVGAGI. The CDR3 region has the DNA TGTGCCAGCAGTTACCTCCGGAACAGGGAGAACACTGAAGCTTTCTTT. Its translation: CASSYLRNRENTEAFF.

This clone was seen at least ten times. This chain links TRBV24-1 with TRBJ2-5, with 10 bases lining up with TRBD1. The CDR3 loop spans 17 amino acids. The germline gives CDR1 KGHDR, CDR2 SFDVKD. With 5 bases clipped from V and 5 bases from J, the junction kept 13 bases outside the gene matches. The CDR3 sequence is CATSAKPPGQGFETQYF. The CDR3 bases are TGTGCCACCAGTGCTAAACCTCCGGGACAGGGGTTCGAGACCCAGTACTTC.

V gene TRBV7-3 combines with J gene TRBJ2-1, with 8 bases fitting TRBD2. Germline V gives CDR1 SGHTA, CDR2 FQGTGA. Trimming took 4 bases from V and 4 from J; bases not matched to a gene: 6. The CDR3 is 15 amino acids. CDR3 in DNA: TGTGCCAGCAGCTCCGATGCGGGGGGTTACAATGAGCAGTTCTTC. It specifies CASSSDAGGYNEQFF.

V and J are TRBV29-1 and TRBJ2-2, with 7 bases identical to TRBD1. Germline CDR1 reads SQVTM; CDR2 reads ANQGSEA. Losses at the gene ends were 3 bases for V and 4 bases for J; bases not matched to a gene: 5. This CDR3 is 14 amino acids long. The CDR3 sequence is CSVESPGGTGELFF. CDR3 DNA: TGCAGCGTTGAGTCCCCAGGGGGCACCGGGGAGCTGTTTTTT.

This clone occurred once. The gene calls are TRBV2 and TRBJ1-4, with 7 bases aligning to TRBD1. V was clipped by 7 bases and J by 4 bases; unmatched bases: 3. The V gene's germline CDR1 is SNHLY and CDR2 FYNNEI. The CDR3 is 13 residues long. The DNA for the CDR3 is TGTGCCAGCAAGGGACAGATTAATGAAAAACTGTTTTTT. Amino acid sequence: CASKGQINEKLFF.

The chain couples TRBV5-1 to TRBJ1-1, with D possibly matching TRBD1 (5 bases). Trimming left V 3 bases short and J 0 bases short, with 18 bases between. The germline gives CDR1 SGHRS, CDR2 YFSETQ. The CDR3 loop spans 17 amino acids. The DNA for the CDR3 is TGCGCCAGCAGCTCCTCTCAATTGACAGAAATGAACACTGAAGCTTTCTTT. Translated: CASSSSQLTEMNTEAFF.

The chain recombines TRBV27 with TRBJ2-7; D remains ambiguous. Trimming left V 2 bases short and J 0 bases short, with 8 bases between. Germline V gene data show CDR1 as MNHEY and CDR2 as SMNVEV (reference sequence). This CDR3 is 14 amino acids long. This chain's CDR3 is CASSLAGTSYEQYF. CDR3 nucleotide sequence: TGTGCCAGCAGTTTAGCAGGAACCTCCTACGAGCAGTACTTC.

The chain couples TRBV6-5 to TRBJ1-2, with D perhaps TRBD1 (5 bases). The length of the CDR3 is 14 residues. Germline V gene sequence: CDR1 MNHEY, CDR2 SVGAGI. V lost 0 bases and J 6 bases, leaving 11 bases between the germline ends. In nucleotides, the CDR3 is TGTGCCAGCAGTTACTCTGGCGGGGGAGATGGCTACACCTTC. Protein product: CASSYSGGGDGYTF.

J is TRBJ2-3 and V is TRBV19, with 14 bases lining up with TRBD2. V was pared by 10 bases and J by 2 bases, with 2 bases of the junction left unmatched. The CDR3 covers 14 residues. Germline V lookup: CDR1 LNHDA, CDR2 SQIVND (reference sequence). CDR3 region: CATTSGGATDTQYF. CDR3 coding DNA: TGTGCCACGACTAGCGGGGGGGCCACAGATACGCAGTATTTT. Supplemented by reference TRBV19 and TRBJ2-3, the full variable domain reads DGGITQSPKYLFRKEGQNVTLSCEQNLNHDAMYWYRQDPGQGLRLIYYSQIVNDFQKGDIAEGYSVSREKKESFPLTVTSAQKNPTAFYLCATTSGGATDTQYFGPGTRLTVL.

The chain has TRBV7-9 and TRBJ2-1; 8 bases agree with TRBD2. CDR3 size: 15 residues. Germline-derived CDR1 and CDR2 are SEHNR and FQNEAQ (reference sequence). V lost 5 bases to trimming and J lost 6 bases; unmatched junction nucleotides: 9. In nucleotides, the CDR3 is TGTGCCAGCAGCCCCCGGGGGGGCGCGGTCAATGAGCAGTTCTTC. Translation gives CASSPRGGAVNEQFF.

This chain links TRBV7-9 with TRBJ1-4, with TRBD1 matching 7 bases. J gave up 3 bases and V 1 base, and 5 bases lay outside the gene matches. CDR3 length: 16 residues. Germline V gene data show CDR1 as SEHNR and CDR2 as FQNEAQ (reference sequence). CDR3: CASSLGQGRSNEKLFF. The CDR3 bases are TGTGCCAGCAGCTTAGGACAGGGCAGATCTAATGAAAAACTGTTTTTT.